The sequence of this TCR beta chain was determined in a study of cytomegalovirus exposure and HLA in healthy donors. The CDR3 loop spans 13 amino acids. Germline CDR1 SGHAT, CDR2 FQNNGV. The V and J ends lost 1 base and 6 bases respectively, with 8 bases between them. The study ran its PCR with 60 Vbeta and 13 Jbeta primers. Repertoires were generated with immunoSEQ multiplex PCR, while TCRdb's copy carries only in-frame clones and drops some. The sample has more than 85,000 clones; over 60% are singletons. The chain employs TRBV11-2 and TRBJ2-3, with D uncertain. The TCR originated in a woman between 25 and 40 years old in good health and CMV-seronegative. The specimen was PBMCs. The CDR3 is CASSLVSPDTQYF. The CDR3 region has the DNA TGTGCCAGCAGCTTAGTATCCCCCGATACGCAGTATTTT.